This entry lists 20 T cell receptor beta chains sequenced from one sample in a study of blood T cell repertoires in COVID-19. Here immunoSEQ multiplex PCR was the method, and the copy in TCRdb shows in-frame clones only, minus some. This sample yields about 330,000 clones, of which around 90% are seen a single time; under 6% belongs to the top ten. The specimen sequenced was PBMCs or T cells enriched from blood (not recorded which). These receptors were taken from a man aged 25-45 years who had recovered from COVID-19.

The V gene is TRBV6-5, the J gene TRBJ2-7, with D uncertain. This CDR3 is 11 amino acids long. V was trimmed by 6 bases and J by 6 bases, leaving 9 bases between them. The germline V gene has CDR1 MNHEY and CDR2 SVGAGI. The CDR3 DNA follows: TGTGCCAGCAGCCCCGGGTCCGAGCAGTACTTC. Translation: CASSPGSEQYF.

This chain joins TRBV2 and TRBJ2-7; TRBD1 matches 10 bases. The germline gives CDR1 SNHLY, CDR2 FYNNEI. This CDR3 comprises 14 residues. V trimming: 8 bases; J trimming: 7 bases; junction bases outside the gene matches: 11. The CDR3 nucleotides are TGTGCCAGCCGCCGGGACAGGGGCCTTGGGGAGCAGTACTTC. It translates to CASRRDRGLGEQYF.

This clone was seen a handful of times. The V call is TRBV5-1, the J call TRBJ2-2; D perhaps matches TRBD2 (5 bases). Germline V lookup: CDR1 SGHRS, CDR2 YFSETQ. The V gene lost 3 bases and the J gene lost 4 bases, with 7 bases spanning the gap. This CDR3 has 13 amino acids. CDR3 sequence: CASSSGSTGELFF. The CDR3 nucleotides read TGCGCCAGCAGCTCGGGGTCCACCGGGGAGCTGTTTTTT.

The chain joins TRBV10-3 to TRBJ2-3; 13 positions agree with TRBD2. Germline V gene sequence: CDR1 ENHRY, CDR2 SYGVKD. The CDR3 is 16 amino acids. V trimming: 9 bases; J trimming: 0 bases; junction bases outside the gene matches: 6. The CDR3 bases are TGTGCCATTAGGACTAGCGGGGGAACTAGCACAGATACGCAGTATTTT. Amino acids: CAIRTSGGTSTDTQYF.

This chain connects TRBV19 to TRBJ1-4; 12 positions match TRBD1. Unmatched junction bases numbered 7, after V lost 3 bases and J lost 2 bases. Germline lookup yields CDR1 LNHDA and CDR2 SQIVND (reference sequence). The CDR3 spans 18 residues. The CDR3 loop is CASSIGTGGLATNEKLFF. The CDR3 DNA reads TGTGCCAGTAGTATCGGGACAGGGGGCCTTGCGACTAATGAAAAACTGTTTTTT.

The genes are TRBV9 and TRBJ1-5, with D possibly TRBD1 on 6 matching bases. Trimming shortened V by 5 bases and J by 2 bases, and 14 bases separated the two germline ends. The CDR3 contains 15 residues. Germline CDR1 and CDR2: SGDLS and YYNGEE. In nucleotides, the CDR3 is TGTGCCAGCAGGATACAGGGACGAGGCAATCAGCCCCAGCATTTT. Residues: CASRIQGRGNQPQHF.

V usage is TRBV7-9 and J usage is TRBJ2-1; TRBD2 matches 8 bases. This CDR3 has 16 amino acids. J lost 2 bases, V lost 5 bases, and 8 bases had no gene match. CDR1 SEHNR and CDR2 FQNEAQ come from the germline V gene (reference sequence). This CDR3 reads CASSTSGTSPYNEQFF. The CDR3 DNA reads as TGTGCCAGCAGCACCTCGGGGACTAGTCCCTACAATGAGCAGTTCTTC. The whole variable domain, remainder taken from reference TRBV7-9 and TRBJ2-1, is DTGVSQNPRHKITKRGQNVTFRCDPISEHNRLYWYRQTLGQGPEFLTYFQNEAQLEKSRLLSDRFSAERPKGSFSTLEIQRTEQGDSAMYLCASSTSGTSPYNEQFFGPGTRLTVL.

The chain uses TRBV6-5 and TRBJ2-7; 9 bases are shared with TRBD1. V lost 11 bases to trimming and J lost 5 bases; unmatched junction nucleotides: 7. The CDR3 consists of 12 residues. Germline values: CDR1 MNHEY, CDR2 SVGAGI. This CDR3 is CAGRTGDHEQYF. CDR3 DNA sequence: TGTGCCGGTCGGACAGGGGATCACGAGCAGTACTTC.

V and J are TRBV7-8 and TRBJ2-5; 7 bases line up with TRBD1. In germline, CDR1 is SGHVS, CDR2 FQNEAQ. With 5 bases clipped from V and 5 bases from J, the junction kept 2 bases outside the gene matches. The CDR3 spans 12 residues. Here the CDR3 reads CASSLQGETQYF. DNA of the CDR3: TGTGCCAGCAGCCTACAGGGGGAGACCCAGTACTTC.

The chain recombines TRBV21-1 with TRBJ2-5; the table's D call, TRBD2, has no DNA check behind it. TRBV21-1 constitutes a pseudogene. The CDR3 loop spans 15 amino acids. The CDR3 nucleotides read TGTGCCAGCAGCAAAAGCGCAGGGGAGGGAGAGACCCAGTACTTC. This sequence encodes CASSKSAGEGETQYF.

The chain couples TRBV5-4 to TRBJ1-6, with D maybe TRBD1 (5 bases). V gave up 3 bases and J gave up 8 bases, with 12 bases separating them. Germline V gene sequence: CDR1 SGHNT, CDR2 YYREEE (reference sequence). The CDR3 is 14 residues long. The CDR3 loop is CASSSNGRDSPLHF. In nucleotides, the CDR3 is TGTGCCAGCAGCTCAAACGGCAGGGATTCACCCCTCCACTTT. The full variable domain, with the rest looked up from reference TRBV5-4 and TRBJ1-6, is ETGVTQSPTHLIKTRGQQVTLRCSSQSGHNTVSWYQQALGQGPQFIFQYYREEENGRGNFPPRFSGLQFPNYSSELNVNALELDDSALYLCASSSNGRDSPLHFGNGTRLTVT.

The chain links TRBV2 to TRBJ1-6, with TRBD1 matching 7 bases. The V gene end was trimmed by 5 bases and the J gene end by 6 bases; junction bases not matched to a gene: 7. The length of the CDR3 is 15 residues. Germline assignment: CDR1 SNHLY and CDR2 FYNNEI. The CDR3 protein is CASSNDRAGNSPLHF. CDR3 DNA sequence: TGTGCCAGCAGTAACGACAGGGCTGGTAATTCACCCCTCCACTTT.

The chain recombines TRBV18 with TRBJ2-5; 11 positions agree with TRBD2. From germline, CDR1 is KGHSH and CDR2 LQKENI. The CDR3 runs to 16 residues. V lost 3 bases to trimming and J lost 2 bases; unmatched junction nucleotides: 5. The CDR3 loop is CASSPETSGAQETQYF. The DNA of the CDR3 is TGTGCCAGCTCACCTGAGACTAGCGGGGCACAAGAGACCCAGTACTTC.

This chain connects TRBV15 to TRBJ1-2, with TRBD1 as a possible D gene (6 bases). This CDR3 comprises 14 residues. V was cut by 1 base and J by 3 bases, with 9 bases left in between. CDR1 is LNHNV and CDR2 is YYDKDF in the germline V gene (reference sequence). CDR3 residues: CATSRVAGDYGYTF. The CDR3, as DNA: TGTGCCACCAGCAGAGTTGCAGGGGACTATGGCTACACCTTC.

A few counts support this clone. This chain uses TRBV30 with TRBJ2-5, with 8 positions matching TRBD2. Unmatched junction bases numbered 9, after V lost 1 base and J lost 5 bases. Germline V gene lookup returns CDR1 GTSNPN and CDR2 SVGIG (reference sequence). The length of the CDR3 is 15 residues. The CDR3 region has the DNA TGTGCCTGGAGTGCGGGGGGGGGAAAACAGGAGACCCAGTACTTC. This gives the protein CAWSAGGGKQETQYF.

This clone has only a few counts. The chain couples TRBV6-5 to TRBJ1-1; unclear D gene. This CDR3 region has 14 residues. V was cut by 1 base and J by 0 bases, with 6 bases left in between. CDR1 and CDR2 (germline): MNHEY, SVGAGI. The CDR3 nucleotides are TGTGCCAGCAGTTACTGGCGGGTGAACACTGAAGCTTTCTTT. It encodes CASSYWRVNTEAFF.

This clone appeared a single time. The rearrangement uses TRBV18 and TRBJ2-7; 7 bases fit TRBD1. The CDR3 consists of 14 residues. Per the germline V gene, CDR1 is KGHSH and CDR2 is LQKENI. Germline trimming cut 3 bases from V and 2 bases from J; bases unmatched to any gene: 4. The CDR3 DNA reads TGTGCCAGCTCACCCGGACAGGCGGCCTACGAGCAGTACTTC. Residues: CASSPGQAAYEQYF.

The chain has TRBV2 and TRBJ1-1; 7 positions agree with TRBD1. The CDR3 length is 14 residues. Per germline, CDR1 SNHLY and CDR2 FYNNEI. The junction had 10 bases not matched to a gene; V was cut back by 7 bases and J by 5 bases. The CDR3 here is CASILNRGATEAFF. The DNA for the CDR3 is TGTGCCAGCATCCTGAACAGGGGTGCAACTGAAGCTTTCTTT.

The genes are TRBV7-8 and TRBJ2-1, with D perhaps matching TRBD2 (6 bases). The CDR3 extends over 14 amino acids. Trimming removed 6 bases from V and 5 bases from J, with 14 bases in between. Germline V lookup: CDR1 SGHVS, CDR2 FQNEAQ. The CDR3 here is CASRRGAGNNEQFF. CDR3 sequence (DNA): TGTGCCAGCAGGCGCGGGGCAGGGAACAATGAGCAGTTCTTC. Full variable domain (remainder filled in from reference TRBV7-8 and TRBJ2-1): GAGVSQSPRYKVAKRGQDVALRCDPISGHVSLFWYQQALGQGPEFLTYFQNEAQLDKSGLPSDRFFAERPEGSVSTLKIQRTQQEDSAVYLCASRRGAGNNEQFFGPGTRLTVL.

V usage is TRBV30 and J usage is TRBJ1-3; D may be TRBD1 (5 bases). This CDR3 is 15 amino acids long. Trimming took 1 base from V and 8 from J, leaving 18 bases between them. The V gene's germline CDR1 is GTSNPN and CDR2 SVGIG (reference sequence). The CDR3 sequence is CAWSEGQGYGDTIYF. The CDR3 bases are TGTGCCTGGAGTGAAGGTCAGGGATATGGGGACACCATATATTTT.